Each of the 23 T cell receptor beta chains below was sequenced from the same sample in a study of blood T cell repertoires in COVID-19. Using immunoSEQ multiplex PCR, the repertoire was profiled, and TCRdb retains in-frame clones only, with some absent. The data show some 60,000 clones, around 67% seen once. Sequenced material: peripheral blood. These receptors originate from a woman aged 45-65 years with active or convalescent COVID-19.

The chain combines TRBV7-2 with TRBJ1-2; D gene unclear. CDR1 is SGHTA, CDR2 FQGNSA, per germline. The ends were cut back, 0 bases at V and 8 bases at J, with 10 bases in the middle. This CDR3 spans 13 amino acids. CDR3 nucleotides: TGTGCCAGCAGCTTAGCGTGGGCGGGAGGCTACACCTTC. It is translated as CASSLAWAGGYTF.

This clone was seen repeatedly, ten times or more. The chain couples TRBV7-7 to TRBJ2-1; D might be TRBD1 (5 bases). Trimming cost V 5 bases and J 2 bases, with 13 bases left between them. The CDR3 covers 15 residues. CDR1 and CDR2 from the germline V gene are SSHAT and FNYEAQ (reference sequence). This chain's CDR3 is CASSRTTAPYNEQFF. CDR3 coding DNA: TGTGCCAGCAGCCGAACGACAGCTCCCTACAATGAGCAGTTCTTC.

The chain links TRBV6-6 to TRBJ2-7, with D possibly matching TRBD2 (6 bases). V lost 6 bases and J 8 bases, leaving 14 bases between the germline ends. This CDR3 spans 12 amino acids. Germline V lookup: CDR1 MNHNY, CDR2 SVGAGI (reference sequence). The CDR3 region is CASSLTEGKQYF. CDR3 in DNA: TGTGCCAGCAGCCTTACGGAGGGGAAGCAGTACTTC.

A few counts support this clone. The chain joins TRBV7-2 to TRBJ1-2; TRBD1 agrees at 8 bases. After removal of 5 bases from V and 4 bases from J, the junction contained 6 bases not matched to a gene. Germline values: CDR1 SGHTA, CDR2 FQGNSA. The CDR3 runs to 14 residues. The CDR3 DNA is TGTGCCAGCAGCCAAGGACAGGGCGGCTATGGCTACACCTTC. Protein product: CASSQGQGGYGYTF.

The chain is built from TRBV11-3 and TRBJ2-1; D is unclear. This CDR3 is built from 13 residues. CDR1 is SGHNT, CDR2 YENEEA, per germline. Trimming took 2 bases from V and 7 from J, leaving 9 bases between them. CDR3 protein: CASSLQVRNEQFF. The CDR3 DNA follows: TGTGCCAGCAGCTTACAGGTACGAAATGAGCAGTTCTTC.

The chain employs TRBV5-1 and TRBJ2-7, with a possible D match to TRBD2 (5 bases). The V and J ends lost 0 bases and 5 bases respectively, with 9 bases between them. Germline loops: CDR1 SGHRS, CDR2 YFSETQ. The CDR3 covers 13 residues. CDR3 amino acids: CASSLVPGNEQYF. The CDR3 DNA is TGCGCCAGCAGCTTGGTACCGGGGAACGAGCAGTACTTC.

The chain employs TRBV28 and TRBJ1-5, with D perhaps TRBD1 (6 bases). The CDR3 covers 15 residues. Germline assignment: CDR1 MDHEN and CDR2 SYDVKM. V gave up 5 bases and J gave up 6 bases, with 17 bases separating them. This CDR3 is CASSPPGGLSQPQHF. The CDR3 DNA reads as TGTGCCAGCAGTCCCCCCGGGGGGCTGAGTCAGCCCCAGCATTTT.

The genes are TRBV21-1 and TRBJ2-3; TRBD2 is taken as the D call from the table, unchecked against the DNA. TRBV21-1 constitutes a pseudogene. The CDR3 runs to 18 residues. CDR3 loop: CASLGLAGGPVITDTQYF. The CDR3 coding sequence is TGTGCCAGCTTGGGACTAGCGGGAGGGCCCGTAATCACAGATACGCAGTATTTT.

The chain uses TRBV7-8 and TRBJ2-7; 9 bases are a match to TRBD2. The length of the CDR3 is 14 residues. V lost 6 bases, J lost 3 bases, and 6 bases stayed unmatched. Germline assignment: CDR1 SGHVS and CDR2 FQNEAQ. The CDR3 region is CASRDGTSSYEQYF. The DNA of the CDR3 is TGTGCCAGCAGGGACGGGACTAGCAGCTACGAGCAGTACTTC.

V usage is TRBV28 and J usage is TRBJ1-4; 8 bases map to TRBD1. CDR1 and CDR2 (germline): MDHEN, SYDVKM. J was trimmed by 7 bases and V by 7 bases; bases with no gene match: 11. The length of the CDR3 is 15 residues. The CDR3 region has the DNA TGTGCCAGCAATCGTAACAGGGGGAGAAGTGAAAAACTGTTTTTT. Translation gives CASNRNRGRSEKLFF.

V and J are TRBV11-2 and TRBJ2-1; TRBD2 matches 8 bases. This CDR3 comprises 14 residues. V shed 7 bases and J 6 bases; nucleotides not matched to a gene: 8. Germline V gene data show CDR1 as SGHAT and CDR2 as FQNNGV. The CDR3 protein is CASKIGRAVNEQFF. CDR3 nucleotides: TGTGCCAGCAAAATCGGGAGGGCCGTCAATGAGCAGTTCTTC.

The chain combines TRBV27 with TRBJ2-3, with a possible D match to TRBD2 (5 bases). V dropped 6 bases and J dropped 2 bases, with 15 bases sitting between them. The CDR3 runs to 15 residues. Germline loops: CDR1 MNHEY, CDR2 SMNVEV (reference sequence). The CDR3, as DNA: TGTGCCAGCAGATGGAGGTCCATATACACAGATACGCAGTATTTT. Translated: CASRWRSIYTDTQYF.

The V and J genes are TRBV30 and TRBJ2-5, with 8 positions matching TRBD1. This CDR3 comprises 14 residues. V trimming: 1 base; J trimming: 0 bases; junction bases outside the gene matches: 1. The germline V gene encodes CDR1 GTSNPN and CDR2 SVGIG (reference sequence). CDR3 bases: TGTGCCTGGAGTGGGACAGGGAACCAAGAGACCCAGTACTTC. This sequence encodes CAWSGTGNQETQYF.

The genes are TRBV12-3 or TRBV12-4 and TRBJ1-1; perhaps TRBD1 as D (6 bases). This CDR3 has 13 residues. The V and J ends lost 3 bases and 4 bases respectively, with 9 bases between them. The CDR3 DNA is TGTGCCAGCAGTTTCGAAGGGGGCACTGAAGCTTTCTTT. Its translation is CASSFEGGTEAFF.

This chain links TRBV5-4 with TRBJ2-1; 7 bases match TRBD2. The CDR3 contains 15 residues. The germline CDR1 and CDR2 sequences are SGHNT and YYREEE (reference sequence). The V and J ends lost 3 bases and 4 bases, in that order; junction bases with no gene match: 7. The CDR3 DNA sequence: TGTGCCAGCAGCTCTAGGCTAGCGGAATACAATGAGCAGTTCTTC. Translation: CASSSRLAEYNEQFF.

V and J are TRBV19 and TRBJ2-6; unclear D gene. The length of the CDR3 is 14 residues. The V gene lost 7 bases and the J gene lost 0 bases, with 7 bases spanning the gap. CDR1 is LNHDA and CDR2 is SQIVND in the germline V gene (reference sequence). The CDR3 protein is CASKQSSGANVLTF. In DNA form, the CDR3 reads TGTGCCAGTAAACAAAGCTCTGGGGCCAACGTCCTGACTTTC.

V usage is TRBV24-1 and J usage is TRBJ2-3, with 7 bases identical to TRBD2. The CDR3 has 15 residues. Germline-derived CDR1 and CDR2 are KGHDR and SFDVKD. Losses at the gene ends were 2 bases for V and 0 bases for J; bases not matched to a gene: 1. The CDR3: CATSDSGGSTDTQYF. The CDR3 DNA follows: TGTGCCACCAGTGATTCCGGGGGGAGCACAGATACGCAGTATTTT.

The J gene is TRBJ1-1, the V gene TRBV19, with 10 positions matching TRBD1. The CDR3 spans 15 residues. Germline lookup yields CDR1 LNHDA and CDR2 SQIVND (reference sequence). The V and J ends lost 5 bases and 8 bases, in that order; junction bases with no gene match: 11. CDR3 region: CASSPYGPGQGEAFF. CDR3 coding DNA: TGTGCCAGTAGTCCTTATGGCCCGGGACAGGGGGAAGCTTTCTTT.

CDR3 sequence reads: CASTITSGSAGELFF. CDR3 DNA sequence: TGTGCCAGTACTATCACTAGCGGGAGTGCCGGGGAGCTGTTTTTT. The V call is TRBV19, the J call TRBJ2-2, with 11 nucleotides matching TRBD2. The CDR3 has 15 residues. The J segment lost 6 bases and the V segment lost 7 bases, leaving 7 bases of the junction unmatched. In germline, CDR1 is LNHDA, CDR2 SQIVND (reference sequence).

The rearrangement links TRBV5-1 to TRBJ2-7; D perhaps matches TRBD1 (6 bases). CDR1 SGHRS and CDR2 YFSETQ come from the germline V gene. The V end was cut by 4 bases, the J end by 6 bases, with 20 bases between. CDR3 length equals 15 residues. As DNA, the CDR3 is TGCGCCAGCAGCCCCTTAGGGGGAGAAGCTGCCGAGCAGTACTTC. Translation: CASSPLGGEAAEQYF.

V is TRBV4-1 and J is TRBJ2-7; TRBD2 aligns across 12 bases. The CDR3 runs to 16 residues. The germline V gene encodes CDR1 MGHRA and CDR2 YSYEKL. Germline trimming cut 4 bases from V and 6 bases from J; bases unmatched to any gene: 10. The CDR3 protein is CASSRRLAGDGFEQYF. CDR3 DNA: TGCGCCAGCAGCCGCCGACTAGCGGGAGACGGCTTCGAGCAGTACTTC.

The chain links TRBV28 to TRBJ2-1, with TRBD1 matching 7 bases. Germline V gene data show CDR1 as MDHEN and CDR2 as SYDVKM. The CDR3 runs to 15 residues. J was trimmed by 0 bases and V by 8 bases; bases with no gene match: 7. The CDR3 DNA reads as TGTGCCAGCTTCCACAGGGGACCCTCCTACAATGAGCAGTTCTTC. It specifies CASFHRGPSYNEQFF.

Here the CDR3 reads CATSRVIEGLNEKLFF. The CDR3 DNA reads TGTGCCACCAGCAGAGTAATCGAGGGTCTTAATGAAAAACTGTTTTTT. This sequence joins TRBV15 and TRBJ1-4, with D unclear. This CDR3 is built from 16 residues. Germline CDR1 reads LNHNV; CDR2 reads YYDKDF (reference sequence). Between the trimmed V and J ends, which lost 1 base and 4 bases, there was a span of 13 bases.